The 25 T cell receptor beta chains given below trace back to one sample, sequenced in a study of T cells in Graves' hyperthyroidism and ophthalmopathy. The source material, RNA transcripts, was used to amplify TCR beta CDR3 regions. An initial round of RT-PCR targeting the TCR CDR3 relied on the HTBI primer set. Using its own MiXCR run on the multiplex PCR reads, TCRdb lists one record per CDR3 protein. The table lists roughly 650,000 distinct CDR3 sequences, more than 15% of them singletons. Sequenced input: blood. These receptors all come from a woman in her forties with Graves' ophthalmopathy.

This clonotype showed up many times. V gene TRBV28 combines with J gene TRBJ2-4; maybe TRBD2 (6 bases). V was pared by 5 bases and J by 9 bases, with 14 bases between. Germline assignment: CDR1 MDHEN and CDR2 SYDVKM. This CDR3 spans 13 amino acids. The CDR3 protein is CASSTPPGSIQYF. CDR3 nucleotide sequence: TGTGCCAGCAGTACTCCACCCGGGAGCATTCAGTACTTC.

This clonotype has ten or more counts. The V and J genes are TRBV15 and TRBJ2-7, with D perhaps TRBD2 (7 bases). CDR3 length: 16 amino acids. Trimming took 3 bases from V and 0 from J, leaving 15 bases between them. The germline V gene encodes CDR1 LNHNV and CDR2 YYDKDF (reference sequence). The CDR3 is CATSRGGGTGSYEQYF. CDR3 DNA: TGTGCCACCAGCAGGGGAGGGGGAACGGGCTCCTACGAGCAGTACTTC.

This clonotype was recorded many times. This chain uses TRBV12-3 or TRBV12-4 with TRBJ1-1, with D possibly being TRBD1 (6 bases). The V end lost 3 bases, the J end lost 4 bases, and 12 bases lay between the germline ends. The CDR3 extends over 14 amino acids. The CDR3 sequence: CASSFSEGVTEAFF. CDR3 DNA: TGTGCCAGCAGTTTCTCTGAGGGGGTCACTGAAGCTTTCTTT.

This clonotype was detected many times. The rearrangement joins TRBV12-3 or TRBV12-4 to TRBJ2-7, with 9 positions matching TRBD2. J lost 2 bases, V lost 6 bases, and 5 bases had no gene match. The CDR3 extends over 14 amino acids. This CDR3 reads CASSSSGGTYEQYF. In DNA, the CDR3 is TGTGCCAGCAGCTCCAGCGGGGGGACCTACGAGCAGTACTTC.

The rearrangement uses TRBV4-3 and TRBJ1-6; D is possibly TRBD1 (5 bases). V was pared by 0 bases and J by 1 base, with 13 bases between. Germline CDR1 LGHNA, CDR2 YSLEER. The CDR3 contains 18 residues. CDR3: CASSQEVWGASYNSPLHF. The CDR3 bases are TGCGCCAGCAGCCAAGAAGTGTGGGGCGCGTCCTATAATTCACCCCTCCACTTT.

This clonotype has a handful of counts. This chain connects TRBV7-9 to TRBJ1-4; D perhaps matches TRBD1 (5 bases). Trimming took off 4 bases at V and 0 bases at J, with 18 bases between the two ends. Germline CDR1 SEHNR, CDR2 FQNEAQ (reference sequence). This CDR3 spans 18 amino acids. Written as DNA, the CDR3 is TGTGCCAGCAGCTCTCGACAGACAACAGCAACAACTAATGAAAAACTGTTTTTT. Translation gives CASSSRQTTATTNEKLFF.

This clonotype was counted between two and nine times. The CDR3, as DNA: TGCGCCAGCAGCTTGATTAGCGGGGAGGAGTATACGCAGTATTTT. Translated, it gives CASSLISGEEYTQYF. The gene calls are TRBV5-1 and TRBJ2-3, with 8 bases lining up with TRBD2. Germline V gives CDR1 SGHRS, CDR2 YFSETQ. The junction had 8 bases not matched to a gene; V was cut back by 1 base and J by 7 bases. The CDR3 loop spans 15 amino acids.

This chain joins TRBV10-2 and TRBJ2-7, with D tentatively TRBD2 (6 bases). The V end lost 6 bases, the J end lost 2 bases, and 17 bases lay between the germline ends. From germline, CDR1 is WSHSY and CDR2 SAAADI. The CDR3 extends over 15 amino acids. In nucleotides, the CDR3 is TGCGCCAGCAGAGACTCCGGGACTGGCCCCTACGAGCAGTACTTC. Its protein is CASRDSGTGPYEQYF.

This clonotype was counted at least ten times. The CDR3 loop reads CASSRGPAGGNEQFF. In DNA, the CDR3 is TGTGCCAGCAGTCGGGGACCCGCGGGGGGCAATGAGCAGTTCTTC. This rearrangement joins TRBV6-1 to TRBJ2-1; the match to TRBD2 covers 8 bases. V dropped 5 bases and J dropped 6; count of bases not matched to a gene: 9. CDR1 MNHNS and CDR2 SASEGT come from the germline V gene. The CDR3 is made up of 15 amino acids.

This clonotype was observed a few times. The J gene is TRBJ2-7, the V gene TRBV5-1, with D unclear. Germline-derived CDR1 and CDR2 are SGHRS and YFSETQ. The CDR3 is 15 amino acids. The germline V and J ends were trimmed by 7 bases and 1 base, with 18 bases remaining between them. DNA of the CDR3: TGCGCCAGCGCCACTTCTTTCGAAGGGTCCTACGAGCAGTACTTC. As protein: CASATSFEGSYEQYF. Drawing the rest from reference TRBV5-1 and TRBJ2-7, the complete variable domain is KAGVTQTPRYLIKTRGQQVTLSCSPISGHRSVSWYQQTPGQGLQFLFEYFSETQRNKGNFPGRFSGRQFSNSRSEMNVSTLELGDSALYLCASATSFEGSYEQYFGPGTRLTVT.

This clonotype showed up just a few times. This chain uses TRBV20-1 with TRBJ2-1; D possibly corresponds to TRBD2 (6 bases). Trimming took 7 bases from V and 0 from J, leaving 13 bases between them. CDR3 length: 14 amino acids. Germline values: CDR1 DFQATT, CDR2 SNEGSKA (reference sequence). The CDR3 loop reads CSGGVTSSYNEQFF. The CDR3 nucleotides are TGCAGTGGGGGGGTAACGAGCTCCTACAATGAGCAGTTCTTC.

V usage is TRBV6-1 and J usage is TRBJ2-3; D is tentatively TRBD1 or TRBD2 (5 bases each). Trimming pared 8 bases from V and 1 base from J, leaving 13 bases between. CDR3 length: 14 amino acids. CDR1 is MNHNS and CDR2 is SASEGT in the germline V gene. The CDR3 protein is CASGDLPGTDTQYF. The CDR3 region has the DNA TGTGCCAGCGGGGACCTTCCGGGCACAGATACGCAGTATTTT.

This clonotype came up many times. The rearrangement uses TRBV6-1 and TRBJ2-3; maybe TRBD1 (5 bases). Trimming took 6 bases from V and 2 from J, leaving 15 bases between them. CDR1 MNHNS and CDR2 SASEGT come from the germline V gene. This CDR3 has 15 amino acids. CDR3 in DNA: TGTGCCAGCAGATTACTGCAGGGATTCACAGATACGCAGTATTTT. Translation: CASRLLQGFTDTQYF.

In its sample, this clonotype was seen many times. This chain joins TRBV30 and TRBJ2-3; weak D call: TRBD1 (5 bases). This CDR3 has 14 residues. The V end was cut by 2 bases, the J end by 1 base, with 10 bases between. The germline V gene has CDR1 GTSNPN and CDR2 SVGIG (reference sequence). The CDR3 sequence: CAWSLGVRTDTQYF. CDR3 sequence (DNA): TGTGCCTGGAGTTTAGGGGTACGCACAGATACGCAGTATTTT.

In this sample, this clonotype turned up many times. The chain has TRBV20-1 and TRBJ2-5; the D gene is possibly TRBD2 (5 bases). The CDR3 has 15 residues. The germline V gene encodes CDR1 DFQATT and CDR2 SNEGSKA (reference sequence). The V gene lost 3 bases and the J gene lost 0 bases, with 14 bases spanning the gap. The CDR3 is CSARTPTTYQETQYF. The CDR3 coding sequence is TGCAGTGCTAGGACTCCGACTACGTACCAAGAGACCCAGTACTTC.

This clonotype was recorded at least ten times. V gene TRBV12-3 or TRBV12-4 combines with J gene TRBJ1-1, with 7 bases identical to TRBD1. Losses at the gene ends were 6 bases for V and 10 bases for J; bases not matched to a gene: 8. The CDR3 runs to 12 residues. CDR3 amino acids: CASRTTGSGAFF. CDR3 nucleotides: TGTGCCAGCAGAACGACAGGGTCGGGAGCTTTCTTT.

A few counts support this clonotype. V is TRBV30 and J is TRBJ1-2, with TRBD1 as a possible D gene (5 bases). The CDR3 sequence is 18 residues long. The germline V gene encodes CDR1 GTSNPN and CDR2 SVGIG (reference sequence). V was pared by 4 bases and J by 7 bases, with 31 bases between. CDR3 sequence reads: CAWTKKWGGSRGKGGYTF. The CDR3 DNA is TGTGCCTGGACCAAAAAGTGGGGGGGGTCCCGAGGAAAAGGTGGCTACACCTTC.

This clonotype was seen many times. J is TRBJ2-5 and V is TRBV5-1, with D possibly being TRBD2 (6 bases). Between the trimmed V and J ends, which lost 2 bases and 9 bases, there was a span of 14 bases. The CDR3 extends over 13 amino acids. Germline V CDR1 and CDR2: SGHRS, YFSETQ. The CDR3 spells CASSFVGGVAQYF. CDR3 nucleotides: TGCGCCAGCAGCTTCGTAGGAGGGGTGGCCCAGTACTTC.

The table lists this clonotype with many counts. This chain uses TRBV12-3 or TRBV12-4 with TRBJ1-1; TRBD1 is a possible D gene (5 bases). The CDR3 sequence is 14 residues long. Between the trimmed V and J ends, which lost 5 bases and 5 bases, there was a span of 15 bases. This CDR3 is CASSKQGVRTEAFF. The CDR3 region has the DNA TGTGCCAGCAGTAAGCAGGGTGTTAGAACTGAAGCTTTCTTT.

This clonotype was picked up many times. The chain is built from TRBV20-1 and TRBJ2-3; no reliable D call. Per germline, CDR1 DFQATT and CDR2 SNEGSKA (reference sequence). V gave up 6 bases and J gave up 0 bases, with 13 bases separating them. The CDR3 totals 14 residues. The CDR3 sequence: CSAKRQESTDTQYF. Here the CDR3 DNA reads TGCAGTGCCAAGAGGCAGGAAAGCACAGATACGCAGTATTTT.

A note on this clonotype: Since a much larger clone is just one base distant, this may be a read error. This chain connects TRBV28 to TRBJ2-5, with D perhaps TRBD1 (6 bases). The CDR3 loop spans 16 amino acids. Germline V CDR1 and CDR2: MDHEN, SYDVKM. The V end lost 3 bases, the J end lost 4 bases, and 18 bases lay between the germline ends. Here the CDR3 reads CASSFLGQPGGETQYF. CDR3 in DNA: TGTGCCAGCAGTTTCCTGGGACAACCAGGTGGAGAGACCCAGTACTTC.

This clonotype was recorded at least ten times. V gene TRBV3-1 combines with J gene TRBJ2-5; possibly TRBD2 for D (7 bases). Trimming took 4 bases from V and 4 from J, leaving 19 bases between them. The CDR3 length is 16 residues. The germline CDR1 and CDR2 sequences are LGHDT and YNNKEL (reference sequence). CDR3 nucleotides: TGTGCCAGCAGCCCCTCCGTGCTGGGGGGGGCAGAGACCCAGTACTTC. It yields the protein CASSPSVLGGAETQYF.

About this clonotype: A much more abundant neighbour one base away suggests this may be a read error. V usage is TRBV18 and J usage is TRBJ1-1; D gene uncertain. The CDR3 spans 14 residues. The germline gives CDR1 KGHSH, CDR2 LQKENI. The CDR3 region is CASSPLGPNTGAFF. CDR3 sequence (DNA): TGTGCCAGCTCACCTCTGGGCCCGAACACTGGAGCTTTCTTT. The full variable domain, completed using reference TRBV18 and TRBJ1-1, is NAGVMQNPRHLVRRRGQEARLRCSPMKGHSHVYWYRQLPEEGLKFMVYLQKENIIDESGMPKERFSAEFPKEGPSILRIQQVVRGDSAAYFCASSPLGPNTGAFFGQGTRLTVV.

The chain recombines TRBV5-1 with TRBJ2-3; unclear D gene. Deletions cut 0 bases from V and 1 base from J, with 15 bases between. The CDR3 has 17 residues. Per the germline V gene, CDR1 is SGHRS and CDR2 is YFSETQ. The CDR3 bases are TGCGCCAGCAGCTTGGTTGTCGGCGTACAAGGCACAGATACGCAGTATTTT. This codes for CASSLVVGVQGTDTQYF. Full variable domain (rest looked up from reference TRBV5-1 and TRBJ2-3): KAGVTQTPRYLIKTRGQQVTLSCSPISGHRSVSWYQQTPGQGLQFLFEYFSETQRNKGNFPGRFSGRQFSNSRSEMNVSTLELGDSALYLCASSLVVGVQGTDTQYFGPGTRLTVL.

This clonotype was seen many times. Here the CDR3 DNA reads TGTGCCAGCAGTGAAGTTGCCCGGCCCCAGCATTTT. Its protein is CASSEVARPQHF. The chain links TRBV2 to TRBJ1-5; D is undetermined. The CDR3 sequence is 12 residues long. V lost 1 base, J lost 9 bases, and 7 bases lay in between. Germline V gene data show CDR1 as SNHLY and CDR2 as FYNNEI.